This entry lists 32 T cell receptor beta chains sequenced from one sample in a study of T-cell reconstitution after alpha-beta-depleted transplantation in children. Study outcomes and limitations: At the one-year point after transplant, T-cell counts and TCRbeta diversity were found to come mostly from T cells that had been newly produced.

The authors prepared the TCRbeta library with unique molecular identifiers. TCRdb ran MiXCR on the PCR reads and lists one entry per CDR3 protein. The data contain about 300,000 distinct CDR3 sequences, roughly 8.2% of them singletons. Their recognized antigens are unknown. This specimen consisted of peripheral blood, obtained 360 days after TCRalphabeta/CD19-depleted stem cell transplant. The source is a female patient under 10 years old who had a stem cell transplant for Fanconi anemia, so the T cells may come from the graft donor.

This clonotype was observed many times. V and J are TRBV6-5 and TRBJ1-5, with D tentatively TRBD1 (6 bases). This CDR3 has 15 amino acids. CDR1 and CDR2 from the germline V gene are MNHEY and SVGAGI. Trimming cost V 5 bases and J 0 bases, with 11 bases left between them. DNA of the CDR3: TGTGCCAGCAGTCAGGGGCCGTATAGCAATCAGCCCCAGCATTTT. Protein: CASSQGPYSNQPQHF.

This chain links TRBV2 with TRBJ2-1; 10 nucleotides match TRBD2. In germline, CDR1 is SNHLY, CDR2 FYNNEI. The CDR3 loop spans 14 amino acids. V lost 11 bases to trimming and J lost 9 bases; unmatched junction nucleotides: 13. For the CDR3, the DNA is TGTGCCTTCAGTTTACTAGCGGGATCGGGTGAGCAGTTCTTC. Encoded protein: CAFSLLAGSGEQFF.

This clonotype has a count of ten or more. This rearrangement joins TRBV6-4 to TRBJ2-1, with 7 bases matching TRBD2. Germline V gene lookup returns CDR1 MRHNA and CDR2 SNTAGT. Trimming at V came to 5 bases and at J to 4 bases, leaving 2 bases not matched to a gene. This CDR3 comprises 13 residues. DNA for the CDR3: TGTGCCAGCAGTAGCGGGGAGTACAATGAGCAGTTCTTC. Amino acids: CASSSGEYNEQFF.

In this sample, this clonotype turned up a few times. The chain uses TRBV20-1 and TRBJ1-1; tentatively, D is TRBD1 (5 bases). The V end was cut by 5 bases, the J end by 3 bases, with 13 bases between. The length of the CDR3 is 13 residues. The V gene's germline CDR1 is DFQATT and CDR2 SNEGSKA (reference sequence). The CDR3 loop reads CSALGGTHTEAFF. DNA of the CDR3: TGCAGTGCTTTGGGGGGGACGCACACTGAAGCTTTCTTT.

This clonotype was seen many times. V usage is TRBV7-2 and J usage is TRBJ2-3, with 10 bases identical to TRBD2. With 2 bases clipped from V and 2 bases from J, the junction kept 7 bases outside the gene matches. The CDR3 covers 17 residues. Looked up from germline, CDR1 is SGHTA and CDR2 is FQGNSA. CDR3 DNA: TGTGCCAGCAGCTTACGTAGCGGGGGGTCTAACACAGATACGCAGTATTTT. Translating gives CASSLRSGGSNTDTQYF.

At least ten counts were recorded for this clonotype. The genes are TRBV5-1 and TRBJ2-5; D is unresolved. Trimming shortened V by 4 bases and J by 2 bases, and 9 bases separated the two germline ends. Germline assignment: CDR1 SGHRS and CDR2 YFSETQ. The CDR3 contains 13 residues. The CDR3 DNA sequence: TGCGCCAGCAGCCCCACCAAACAAGAGACCCAGTACTTC. Its translation: CASSPTKQETQYF.

There are many counts of this clonotype. The chain uses TRBV2 and TRBJ2-5, with TRBD2 as a possible D gene (6 bases). Trimming took 8 bases from V and 4 from J, leaving 11 bases between them. Germline V gene lookup returns CDR1 SNHLY and CDR2 FYNNEI. The CDR3 is made up of 12 amino acids. CDR3 nucleotide sequence: TGTGCCAGCGCCCGACTAGTAGAGACCCAGTACTTC. Protein product: CASARLVETQYF.

This clonotype showed up many times. The genes are TRBV6-5 and TRBJ2-3, with 8 nucleotides matching TRBD1. V shed 2 bases and J 0 bases; nucleotides not matched to a gene: 1. The germline V gene has CDR1 MNHEY and CDR2 SVGAGI. The CDR3 loop spans 15 amino acids. Here the CDR3 DNA reads TGTGCCAGCAGTTACCAGGGGGCTAGCACAGATACGCAGTATTTT. Protein: CASSYQGASTDTQYF.

In this sample, this clonotype turned up many times. The chain recombines TRBV7-9 with TRBJ1-1; D remains unclear. Germline V gene lookup returns CDR1 SEHNR and CDR2 FQNEAQ (reference sequence). The CDR3 consists of 17 residues. Trimming removed 0 bases at V and 0 bases at J, with 14 bases between. CDR3 nucleotide sequence: TGTGCCAGCAGCTTAGCTGTGGGCGGCAGATTGAACACTGAAGCTTTCTTT. Amino acid sequence: CASSLAVGGRLNTEAFF.

The rearrangement links TRBV7-9 to TRBJ1-3; no reliable D call. Per germline, CDR1 SEHNR and CDR2 FQNEAQ (reference sequence). The CDR3 consists of 12 residues. Trimming removed 1 base from V and 9 bases from J, with 7 bases in between. The CDR3 spells CASSLVGSTIYF. The CDR3 DNA is TGTGCCAGCAGCTTAGTAGGGAGCACCATATATTTT. The full variable domain, with the rest looked up from reference TRBV7-9 and TRBJ1-3, is DTGVSQNPRHKITKRGQNVTFRCDPISEHNRLYWYRQTLGQGPEFLTYFQNEAQLEKSRLLSDRFSAERPKGSFSTLEIQRTEQGDSAMYLCASSLVGSTIYFGEGSWLTVV.

This clonotype was detected many times. The chain joins TRBV20-1 to TRBJ1-1; the D gene is possibly TRBD1 (6 bases). CDR3 length equals 15 residues. From germline, CDR1 is DFQATT and CDR2 SNEGSKA (reference sequence). V was shortened by 6 bases and J by 3 bases, with 20 bases between the two germline ends. CDR3 protein: CSAIAGAEVYTEAFF. The CDR3 nucleotides read TGCAGTGCAATCGCAGGGGCAGAGGTTTACACTGAAGCTTTCTTT.

This clonotype was seen ten or more times. The chain employs TRBV20-1 and TRBJ1-5, with a possible D match to TRBD1 (5 bases). Germline assignment: CDR1 DFQATT and CDR2 SNEGSKA (reference sequence). V was pared by 0 bases and J by 0 bases, with 12 bases between. The CDR3 sequence is 16 residues long. The CDR3 DNA sequence: TGCAGTGCTAGAGATCTGGGGACCTATAGCAATCAGCCCCAGCATTTT. Protein product: CSARDLGTYSNQPQHF.

The chain carries TRBV15 and TRBJ1-1; TRBD1 might be the D (5 bases). In germline, CDR1 is LNHNV, CDR2 YYDKDF (reference sequence). Between the trimmed V and J ends, which lost 2 bases and 1 base, there was a span of 11 bases. The CDR3 is 15 amino acids. The CDR3 loop reads CATSRSQTANTEAFF. CDR3 sequence (DNA): TGTGCCACCAGCAGATCCCAGACAGCGAACACTGAAGCTTTCTTT.

The chain has TRBV11-1 and TRBJ2-5; D possibly corresponds to TRBD1 (6 bases). CDR1 is SGHAT and CDR2 is FQDESV in the germline V gene (reference sequence). The CDR3 is 17 amino acids. V was trimmed by 1 base and J by 0 bases, leaving 15 bases between them. CDR3: CASSLGPGTLYQETQYF. The DNA for the CDR3 is TGTGCCAGCAGCTTAGGGCCCGGGACATTGTACCAAGAGACCCAGTACTTC.

This clonotype was detected only a few times. The V call is TRBV28, the J call TRBJ2-2; TRBD1 matches 12 bases. Germline V gives CDR1 MDHEN, CDR2 SYDVKM. This CDR3 has 20 amino acids. The V gene end was trimmed by 5 bases and the J gene end by 5 bases; junction bases not matched to a gene: 18. DNA of the CDR3: TGTGCCAGCAGTCCAACCTTAGGCCGTCGGGACAGGGGGCGTACCGGGGAGCTGTTTTTT. Its translation: CASSPTLGRRDRGRTGELFF. The variable domain in full, completed from reference TRBV28 and TRBJ2-2, reads DVKVTQSSRYLVKRTGEKVFLECVQDMDHENMFWYRQDPGLGLRLIYFSYDVKMKEKGDIPEGYSVSREKKERFSLILESASTNQTSMYLCASSPTLGRRDRGRTGELFFGEGSRLTVL.

This clonotype was recorded at least ten times. V is TRBV3-1 and J is TRBJ2-3, with no clear D. The CDR3 spans 11 residues. Germline-derived CDR1 and CDR2 are LGHDT and YNNKEL (reference sequence). V was trimmed by 8 bases and J by 4 bases, leaving 7 bases between them. The CDR3 DNA reads TGTGCCAGCTCAAGGGCAGATACGCAGTATTTT. Protein sequence: CASSRADTQYF.

This clonotype was seen repeatedly, ten times or more. V usage is TRBV5-6 and J usage is TRBJ2-6; 10 bases are shared with TRBD2. Germline trimming cut 4 bases from V and 0 bases from J; bases unmatched to any gene: 4. CDR1 is SGHDT and CDR2 is YYEEEE in the germline V gene. The CDR3 loop spans 17 amino acids. The CDR3 here is CASSPLAGFSGANVLTF. The CDR3 region has the DNA TGTGCCAGCAGCCCACTAGCGGGATTCTCTGGGGCCAACGTCCTGACTTTC.

This clonotype was observed at least ten times. The chain employs TRBV5-1 and TRBJ2-5; 9 nucleotides agree with TRBD1. The CDR3 has 14 residues. The germline CDR1 and CDR2 sequences are SGHRS and YFSETQ. V dropped 5 bases and J dropped 5; count of bases not matched to a gene: 7. CDR3 protein: CASRQGAFLETQYF. The DNA of the CDR3 is TGCGCCAGCAGACAGGGGGCGTTCTTGGAGACCCAGTACTTC.

The chain employs TRBV6-1 and TRBJ2-3, with 11 positions matching TRBD1. J lost 3 bases, V lost 6 bases, and 2 bases had no gene match. Germline lookup yields CDR1 MNHNS and CDR2 SASEGT. The CDR3 length is 14 residues. The CDR3 bases are TGTGCCAGCAGGTGGGACAGGGGGACAGATACGCAGTATTTT. Its protein product is CASRWDRGTDTQYF.

This clonotype was observed at least ten times. J is TRBJ2-2 and V is TRBV6-1, with 7 bases matching TRBD2. The CDR3 sequence is 15 residues long. J gave up 3 bases and V 7 bases, and 8 bases lay outside the gene matches. CDR1 and CDR2 (germline): MNHNS, SASEGT. The CDR3 loop reads CASTRGRGDTGELFF. Here the CDR3 DNA reads TGTGCCAGCACTCGAGGACGGGGGGACACCGGGGAGCTGTTTTTT.

This clonotype appeared many times. This sequence joins TRBV24-1 and TRBJ2-2; 7 bases fit TRBD1. CDR3 length: 16 residues. CDR1 is KGHDR and CDR2 is SFDVKD in the germline V gene. J lost 6 bases, V lost 0 bases, and 6 bases had no gene match. The CDR3 loop reads CATSDLGRGSAGELFF. The CDR3 region has the DNA TGTGCCACCAGTGATTTGGGCAGGGGGAGCGCCGGGGAGCTGTTTTTT.

This clonotype showed up many times. The chain uses TRBV5-1 and TRBJ1-1, with D uncertain. The ends were cut back, 5 bases at V and 1 base at J, with 12 bases in the middle. The CDR3 sequence is 14 residues long. Germline V gene data show CDR1 as SGHRS and CDR2 as YFSETQ. CDR3 nucleotide sequence: TGCGCCAGCAGATCTACAGAGTCGAACACTGAAGCTTTCTTT. Translated, it gives CASRSTESNTEAFF.

This clonotype was counted at least ten times. This rearrangement joins TRBV7-6 to TRBJ2-3; unclear D gene. V lost 8 bases and J 1 base, leaving 10 bases between the germline ends. This CDR3 is built from 13 residues. The germline V gene encodes CDR1 SGHVS and CDR2 FNYEAQ. This CDR3 reads CASSAEGTDTQYF. The CDR3 bases are TGTGCCAGCTCTGCCGAGGGCACAGATACGCAGTATTTT.

Ten or more counts support this clonotype. The V and J genes are TRBV20-1 and TRBJ2-7; a weak D match, TRBD1 (6 bases). From germline, CDR1 is DFQATT and CDR2 SNEGSKA (reference sequence). This CDR3 is 14 amino acids long. Trimming shortened V by 3 bases and J by 3 bases, and 15 bases separated the two germline ends. The CDR3 is CSASFGQGIYEQYF. CDR3 DNA: TGCAGTGCTAGTTTCGGGCAGGGGATCTACGAGCAGTACTTC.

This clonotype was counted at least ten times. The chain carries TRBV7-8 and TRBJ2-3, with TRBD1 as a possible D gene (5 bases). Per germline, CDR1 SGHVS and CDR2 FQNEAQ. CDR3 size: 17 residues. V was clipped by 0 bases and J by 1 base, with 14 bases between them. CDR3 DNA: TGTGCCAGCAGCTTAGCGCTCCTAGTAGGGGGCACAGATACGCAGTATTTT. Protein sequence: CASSLALLVGGTDTQYF.

This clonotype was picked up many times. The V gene is TRBV27, the J gene TRBJ2-1, with no clear D. V lost 4 bases and J 2 bases, leaving 3 bases between the germline ends. Germline V CDR1 and CDR2: MNHEY, SMNVEV (reference sequence). The CDR3 runs to 12 residues. CDR3 sequence reads: CASSSAYNEQFF. CDR3 DNA sequence: TGTGCCAGCAGTTCCGCCTACAATGAGCAGTTCTTC.

The chain has TRBV18 and TRBJ2-7; possible D gene TRBD2, 5 bases. V shed 3 bases and J shed 2 bases, with 14 bases lying between them. The CDR3 sequence is 15 residues long. Germline V lookup: CDR1 KGHSH, CDR2 LQKENI. The CDR3 bases are TGTGCCAGCTCACCCCGGAGAGGGAACACCTACGAGCAGTACTTC. Translation: CASSPRRGNTYEQYF.

This clonotype was found a few times. J is TRBJ1-2 and V is TRBV7-9; D is ambiguous. With 3 bases removed from V and 2 bases from J, the gap between germline ends came to 13 bases. The CDR3 runs 15 residues. CDR1 SEHNR and CDR2 FQNEAQ come from the germline V gene (reference sequence). The CDR3 sequence is CASSFEVGWNYGYTF. The CDR3 region has the DNA TGTGCCAGCAGCTTTGAGGTTGGGTGGAACTATGGCTACACCTTC.

This clonotype was found many times. This chain links TRBV7-8 with TRBJ1-2, with D perhaps TRBD1 (5 bases). Trimming took off 5 bases at V and 4 bases at J, with 17 bases between the two ends. This CDR3 spans 15 amino acids. Germline V gene data show CDR1 as SGHVS and CDR2 as FQNEAQ. The CDR3 loop reads CASSERDGRGYGYTF. Written as DNA, the CDR3 is TGTGCCAGCAGCGAAAGGGACGGAAGAGGCTATGGCTACACCTTC.

This clonotype was seen repeatedly, ten times or more. J is TRBJ2-1 and V is TRBV15, with D possibly matching TRBD2 (7 bases). Trimming stripped 5 bases from V and 8 bases from J, with 13 bases between. The CDR3 spans 13 residues. The germline CDR1 and CDR2 sequences are LNHNV and YYDKDF (reference sequence). The CDR3 DNA reads as TGTGCCACCAGCTCCAGGGGAGGGGATGAGCAGTTCTTC. Its protein product is CATSSRGGDEQFF.

Of note for this clonotype: One junction end disagrees with the germline gene, perhaps due to a read error. The chain employs TRBV10-2 and TRBJ2-3; no clear D. The V gene's germline CDR1 is WSHSY and CDR2 SAAADI. The CDR3 contains 14 residues. CDR3 in DNA: TGCGCCAGCAGAGAGTTCCTCTGGACAGATACGCAGTATTTT. Protein sequence: CASREFLWTDTQYF.

The chain links TRBV7-2 to TRBJ1-6; the D gene is possibly TRBD1 (6 bases). The CDR3 totals 15 residues. The V gene's germline CDR1 is SGHTA and CDR2 FQGNSA. V was cut by 2 bases and J by 8 bases, with 13 bases left in between. The DNA of the CDR3 is TGTGCCAGCAGCTTATACAGGGAGGTTCATTCACCCCTCCACTTT. It is translated as CASSLYREVHSPLHF. Full variable domain (rest looked up from reference TRBV7-2 and TRBJ1-6): GAGVSQSPSNKVTEKGKDVELRCDPISGHTALYWYRQSLGQGLEFLIYFQGNSAPDKSGLPSDRFSAERTGGSVSTLTIQRTQQEDSAVYLCASSLYREVHSPLHFGNGTRLTVT.